Following are 14 T cell receptor beta chains from one sample sequenced in a study of identical twins. A single record per CDR3 protein comes from TCRdb applying MiXCR to the 5' RACE reads. Of around 1.7 million distinct CDR3 sequences in the sample, under 35% were seen once. Sequences were obtained from cord blood. The receptors were gathered from a newborn girl in good health.

This chain uses TRBV6-1 with TRBJ1-2; no clear D gene. The germline V and J ends were trimmed by 1 base and 4 bases, with 7 bases remaining between them. This CDR3 region has 13 residues. CDR1 is MNHNS, CDR2 SASEGT, per germline. As DNA, the CDR3 is TGTGCCAGCAGTGAAGTTGGTGGCTATGGCTACACCTTC. It specifies CASSEVGGYGYTF.

There are a few counts of this clonotype. This chain joins TRBV29-1 and TRBJ1-1, with D unresolved. Looked up from germline, CDR1 is SQVTM and CDR2 is ANQGSEA. The CDR3 consists of 12 residues. Trimming removed 7 bases at V and 3 bases at J, with 12 bases between. The CDR3 nucleotides read TGCAGCGCCTCCCTTAGGGACACTGAAGCTTTCTTT. Protein: CSASLRDTEAFF.

The chain employs TRBV13 and TRBJ2-3, with 13 bases fitting TRBD2. The ends lost 4 bases at V and 4 bases at J; junction bases unmatched: 8. CDR3 length: 17 amino acids. Germline loops: CDR1 PRHDT, CDR2 FYEKMQ (reference sequence). The CDR3 protein is CASSSGLAGLSADTQYF. The DNA of the CDR3 is TGTGCCAGCAGCTCGGGACTAGCGGGATTAAGCGCAGATACGCAGTATTTT.

In this sample, this clonotype turned up a few times. This rearrangement joins TRBV25-1 to TRBJ2-3; TRBD2 aligns across 11 bases. The CDR3 contains 14 residues. The germline CDR1 and CDR2 sequences are MGHDK and SYGVNS. Trimming cost V 8 bases and J 6 bases; bases outside gene matches: 7. CDR3 residues: CASELAGVGDTQYF. The CDR3 DNA sequence: TGTGCCAGCGAACTAGCGGGAGTTGGGGATACGCAGTATTTT.

In DNA, the CDR3 is TGCAGCGTCGCCGGACAGGCCCCTAGGTTCTGGCGGAGCACAGATACGCAGTATTTT. Encoded protein: CSVAGQAPRFWRSTDTQYF. The chain combines TRBV29-1 with TRBJ2-3, with TRBD1 identical over 7 bases. Germline values: CDR1 SQVTM, CDR2 ANQGSEA. V gave up 6 bases and J gave up 0 bases; unmatched junction bases: 21. The CDR3 is 19 residues long.

This clonotype was recorded a few times. J is TRBJ1-2 and V is TRBV6-6; D is unclear. V lost 6 bases and J lost 0, with 14 bases in between. This CDR3 has 15 amino acids. CDR1 and CDR2 (germline): MNHNY, SVGAGI (reference sequence). This CDR3 reads CASSKAQESNYGYTF. CDR3 in DNA: TGTGCCAGCAGCAAAGCGCAAGAGTCTAACTATGGCTACACCTTC.

The V gene is TRBV5-1, the J gene TRBJ1-5; 7 nucleotides line up with TRBD1. Trimming cost V 3 bases and J 5 bases; bases outside gene matches: 8. This CDR3 contains 15 residues. CDR1 is SGHRS, CDR2 YFSETQ, per germline. This chain's CDR3 is CASSSSGTVDQPQHF. The CDR3 bases are TGCGCCAGCAGCTCCTCCGGGACAGTGGATCAGCCCCAGCATTTT.

This clonotype has just a few counts. The chain combines TRBV4-2 with TRBJ2-7; TRBD2 matches 12 bases. The germline CDR1 and CDR2 sequences are LGHNA and YNFKEQ. The J segment lost 2 bases and the V segment lost 1 base, leaving 12 bases of the junction unmatched. This CDR3 is 19 amino acids long. The CDR3 is CASSQVPTSGGLNPYEQYF. CDR3 bases: TGTGCCAGCAGCCAAGTTCCGACTAGCGGGGGCCTAAATCCCTACGAGCAGTACTTC.

In regard to this clonotype: This clone may be a read error of a much larger clone one base away. V gene TRBV7-6 combines with J gene TRBJ2-4, with D possibly TRBD2 on 5 matching bases. The DNA end is a closer match to TRBJ2-5, so the J assignment may be wrong. CDR3 size: 11 residues. Germline loops: CDR1 SGHVS, CDR2 FNYEAQ. Here the CDR3 reads CAGSLGLTQYF. As DNA, the CDR3 is TGTGCCGGCAGCTTAGGACTGACCCAGTACTTC.

This clonotype has more than one count but fewer than ten. The chain combines TRBV20-1 with TRBJ1-2; a possible D gene is TRBD1 (5 bases). V dropped 3 bases and J dropped 6 bases, with 20 bases sitting between them. CDR3 size: 15 residues. The V gene's germline CDR1 is DFQATT and CDR2 SNEGSKA (reference sequence). The CDR3 nucleotides are TGCAGTGCTAGCCCTCGGGGCTTTCGGAGAGATGGCTACACCTTC. Amino acid sequence: CSASPRGFRRDGYTF.

This clonotype was seen ten or more times. The V and J genes are TRBV28 and TRBJ2-5, with 10 bases that match TRBD2. The CDR3 is made up of 16 amino acids. CDR1 and CDR2 from the germline V gene are MDHEN and SYDVKM. Unmatched junction bases numbered 10, after V lost 4 bases and J lost 5 bases. The CDR3 loop reads CASSYLAGELGETQYF. In DNA form, the CDR3 reads TGTGCCAGCAGTTACCTAGCGGGAGAGTTAGGGGAGACCCAGTACTTC.

In this sample, this clonotype turned up once. V and J are TRBV5-1 and TRBJ1-1; 7 bases align to TRBD1. The ends lost 4 bases at V and 0 bases at J; junction bases unmatched: 15. This CDR3 is built from 18 residues. Germline V lookup: CDR1 SGHRS, CDR2 YFSETQ. The CDR3 region has the DNA TGCGCCAGCAGCCCTTACGACAGGGTATGGGGTATGAACACTGAAGCTTTCTTT. Amino acid sequence: CASSPYDRVWGMNTEAFF.

This clonotype has more than one count but fewer than ten. The chain recombines TRBV5-1 with TRBJ1-1, with no clear D. The CDR3 has 16 amino acids. With 1 base removed from V and 4 bases from J, the gap between germline ends came to 17 bases. Germline V gives CDR1 SGHRS, CDR2 YFSETQ. CDR3 region: CASSLKVIVGSTEAFF. The CDR3 nucleotides read TGCGCCAGCAGCTTGAAAGTCATCGTAGGGAGCACTGAAGCTTTCTTT.

This clonotype was seen a handful of times. The V gene is TRBV4-2, the J gene TRBJ2-3; TRBD1 matches 8 bases. The CDR3 consists of 17 residues. CDR1 and CDR2 (germline): LGHNA, YNFKEQ. The J segment lost 4 bases and the V segment lost 3 bases, leaving 12 bases of the junction unmatched. The CDR3 is CASSQHGQGIGPDTQYF. CDR3 bases: TGTGCCAGCAGCCAGCACGGACAGGGAATTGGCCCAGATACGCAGTATTTT.